This entry features one T cell receptor beta chain sequence. The sample belongs to a study of blood T cell repertoires in COVID-19. Overall study: Samples representing acute and convalescent COVID-19 were sourced from the United States, Italy and Spain. T cells, B-cell-depleted T cells, or PBMCs provided the cDNA or gDNA that served as material.

In germline, CDR1 is MNHEY, CDR2 SMNVEV (reference sequence). V gave up 5 bases and J gave up 6 bases, with 16 bases separating them. The CDR3 spans 14 residues. In the original processing: Reference gene primer amplification gave estimated nucleated cell counts. The repertoire was sequenced with immunoSEQ multiplex PCR; TCRdb's copy has only in-frame clones and lacks some. V and J calls plus clone size are reproduced from that table; the DNA served to infer D and trimming. The profile covers a few hundred thousand clones, with approximately 91% appearing a single time and just under 0.8% taken by the ten largest.

The sequence was obtained from a woman under 40 with acute or convalescent COVID-19. This rearrangement joins TRBV27 to TRBJ1-2; D might be TRBD1 (6 bases). Sample: peripheral blood. The CDR3 DNA follows: TGTGCCAGCAGTCAATCTACAGGGTACCATGGCTACACCTTC. Its translation: CASSQSTGYHGYTF.